These 9 T cell receptor beta chains came from one sample sequenced in a study of cytomegalovirus exposure and HLA in healthy donors. This PCR relied on a set of 60 Vbeta primers and 13 Jbeta primers. Sequenced by immunoSEQ multiplex PCR; TCRdb stores in-frame clones only, minus some. The sample carries 90,000 to 110,000 clones, under 80% recorded once. Sequencing input: PBMCs. The receptors were sampled from a woman in her 40s in good health and CMV-seropositive.

The chain has TRBV7-8 and TRBJ2-1, with a possible D match to TRBD1 (5 bases). The CDR3 runs 15 residues. From germline, CDR1 is SGHVS and CDR2 FQNEAQ. V was pared by 5 bases and J by 7 bases, with 18 bases between. CDR3 nucleotide sequence: TGTGCCAGCAGCGAGATTTGGGGCAGGGTTAATGAGCAGTTCTTC. Translation gives CASSEIWGRVNEQFF.

The chain combines TRBV7-9 with TRBJ2-1; TRBD2 is a possible D gene (6 bases). The length of the CDR3 is 15 residues. Between the trimmed V and J ends, which lost 5 bases and 0 bases, there was a span of 11 bases. Germline CDR1 is SEHNR and CDR2 is FQNEAQ (reference sequence). CDR3 nucleotide sequence: TGTGCCAGCAGCCCCTCGACTAGCTCCTACAATGAGCAGTTCTTC. It is translated as CASSPSTSSYNEQFF.

J is TRBJ2-1 and V is TRBV29-1, with TRBD2 as a possible D gene (5 bases). Germline CDR1 is SQVTM and CDR2 is ANQGSEA. The germline V and J ends were trimmed by 4 bases and 6 bases, with 31 bases remaining between them. This CDR3 is built from 19 residues. CDR3 residues: CSVVVRLNPGVGPGNEQFF. The CDR3 DNA reads as TGCAGCGTTGTTGTCCGACTAAATCCCGGGGTGGGTCCGGGCAATGAGCAGTTCTTC.

This clone was detected only a few times. The chain uses TRBV29-1 and TRBJ2-3; a weak D match, TRBD1 (5 bases). Per germline, CDR1 SQVTM and CDR2 ANQGSEA. V lost 4 bases and J lost 2, with 13 bases in between. The CDR3 sequence is 14 residues long. CDR3 DNA: TGCAGCGTTGCCGATACAGGAGCCACAGATACGCAGTATTTT. Residues: CSVADTGATDTQYF.

This clone was recorded only once. The gene calls are TRBV19 and TRBJ1-1; no reliable D call. The CDR3 has 12 residues. Germline CDR1 is LNHDA and CDR2 is SQIVND (reference sequence). The V and J ends lost 6 bases and 11 bases respectively, with 16 bases between them. CDR3 residues: CASSTPRVGAFF. The CDR3 DNA reads TGTGCCAGTAGCACTCCGAGGGTGGGGGCTTTCTTT.

V and J are TRBV7-9 and TRBJ2-1, with 7 bases that match TRBD2. The CDR3 totals 16 residues. V trimming: 5 bases; J trimming: 6 bases; junction bases outside the gene matches: 13. Germline values: CDR1 SEHNR, CDR2 FQNEAQ (reference sequence). This CDR3 is CASSLTALRTSNEQFF. CDR3 in DNA: TGTGCCAGCAGCCTCACGGCGCTACGGACTAGCAATGAGCAGTTCTTC.

The chain combines TRBV10-2 with TRBJ1-5, with a tentative D call TRBD1 (5 bases). The CDR3 runs 14 residues. In germline, CDR1 is WSHSY, CDR2 SAAADI. V lost 0 bases, J lost 9 bases, and 12 bases lay in between. This chain's CDR3 is CASSESTVGRPQHF. DNA for the CDR3: TGCGCCAGCAGTGAGTCGACCGTGGGGCGGCCCCAGCATTTT.

The gene calls are TRBV11-2 and TRBJ2-3, with 9 positions matching TRBD1. Trimming removed 1 base from V and 2 bases from J; junction bases left unmatched: 4. CDR1 is SGHAT and CDR2 is FQNNGV in the germline V gene. CDR3 size: 16 residues. The CDR3 sequence: CASSLVGTGYTDTQYF. CDR3 DNA: TGTGCCAGCAGCTTAGTAGGGACAGGGTACACAGATACGCAGTATTTT.

The chain is built from TRBV11-3 and TRBJ1-1, with no clear D. From germline, CDR1 is SGHNT and CDR2 YENEEA. The CDR3 has 12 residues. V shed 3 bases and J shed 5 bases, with 7 bases lying between them. This chain's CDR3 is CASSFSSTEAFF. The CDR3 bases are TGTGCCAGCAGCTTTAGTTCGACTGAAGCTTTCTTT.